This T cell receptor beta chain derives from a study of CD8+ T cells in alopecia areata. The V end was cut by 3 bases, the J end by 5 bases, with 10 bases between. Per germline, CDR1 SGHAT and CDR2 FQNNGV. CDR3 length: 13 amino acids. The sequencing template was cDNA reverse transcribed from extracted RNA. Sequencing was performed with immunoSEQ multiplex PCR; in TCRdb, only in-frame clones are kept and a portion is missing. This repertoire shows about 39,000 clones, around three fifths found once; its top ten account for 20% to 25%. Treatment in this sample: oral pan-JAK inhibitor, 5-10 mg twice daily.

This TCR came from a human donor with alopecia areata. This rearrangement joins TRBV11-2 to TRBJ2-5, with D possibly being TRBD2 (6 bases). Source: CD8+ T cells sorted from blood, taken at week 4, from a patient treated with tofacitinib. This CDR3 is CASSLGGWETQYF. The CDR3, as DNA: TGTGCCAGCAGCTTGGGGGGATGGGAGACCCAGTACTTC.